This entry is about one T cell receptor (beta chain). With the read ending 3 residues before the CDR3 end, the germline J gene is used to fill in that end. Germline values: CDR1 SQVTM, CDR2 ANQGSEA. V dropped 7 bases and J dropped 4 bases, with 14 bases sitting between them. The CDR3 runs to 13 residues. This specimen comes from a study of T cells in women clearing cervical HPV infection. Study in general: Cases' blood sampling followed lesion detection by median approximately 150 days (90 to 200).

Produced via immunoSEQ multiplex PCR; TCRdb's table is partial and in-frame only. Its listing shows tens of thousands of clones. HPV was found by MY09/MY11 PCR and dot-blot genotyping. The sequencing sample was made of blood buffy coat. The sequence was obtained from a woman aged 18-69 years with a cervical HPV16 infection that either progressed to CIN3+ or cleared (not recorded which). The gene calls are TRBV29-1 and TRBJ2-4; D perhaps matches TRBD2 (6 bases). The CDR3 DNA, read in part, is TGCAGCGCAGCGACGGGACTGAAAAACATT. Translating it yields CSAATGLKNI. The CDR3 in full is CSAATGLKNIQYF.